This TCR beta chain originates from a study of blood T cell repertoires in COVID-19. The overall study: COVID-19 samples, acute and convalescent, were from the United States, Italy and Spain. The cDNA or gDNA used as material had been derived from T cells, B-cell-depleted T cells, or PBMCs.

This clone was detected once. How the authors handled the data: Estimation of nucleated cell counts relied on the amplification of reference gene primers. TCRdb's copy holds only in-frame clones and misses some; the assay was immunoSEQ multiplex PCR. D and trimming come from the DNA, and the V and J calls and clone size come from that table. The table lists approximately 400,000 clones, around 89% of them singletons. The CDR3 contains 16 residues. Germline CDR1 and CDR2: MNHNS and SASEGT. V dropped 3 bases and J dropped 4; count of bases not matched to a gene: 8. Sequences were obtained from peripheral blood. The clonotype comes from a woman aged 50 to 60 with COVID-19, enrolled during active disease. The chain is built from TRBV6-1 and TRBJ2-1, with TRBD1 matching over 8 bases. The CDR3 DNA follows: TGTGCCAGCAGTGATCCAGGGGGCGCGTCGTACAATGAGCAGTTCTTC. It yields the protein CASSDPGGASYNEQFF.